This T cell receptor (beta chain) originates from a study of regulatory T cells in long-lasting Graves disease. Findings and caveats of the study: Newly diagnosed Graves' patients exceeded persistent ones in TCR diversity.

Time point described: newly diagnosed GD, antithyroid drugs for less than 3 months. With RNA extracted from PBMCs as input, the TCR library was made. EDTA tubes received around 9 milliliters of collected peripheral blood. Germline V lookup: CDR1 SGHVS, CDR2 FNYEAQ. The CDR3 is made up of 17 amino acids. After removal of 0 bases from V and 5 bases from J, the junction contained 4 bases not matched to a gene. For TCR beta, libraries came from iRepertoire HTBI primers and Arm-PCR of CDR3 regions. TCRdb analysed the multiplex PCR reads with MiXCR anew, one entry per CDR3 protein. The data show over 300,000 distinct CDR3 sequences, about a sixth seen once. This clonotype was recorded many times. Its target is not known.

The starting material was peripheral blood mononuclear cells (PBMCs), obtained at new diagnosis, from a patient treated with antithyroid drugs. This clonotype was obtained from a female donor with Graves disease. V gene TRBV7-6 combines with J gene TRBJ1-6; 10 bases align to TRBD1. The CDR3 sequence is CASSLATGQGNNSPLHF. CDR3 nucleotides: TGTGCCAGCAGCTTAGCCACGGGACAGGGGAATAATTCACCCCTCCACTTT.